A selection of T cell receptor beta chains follows, all from one sample in a study of cytomegalovirus exposure and HLA in healthy donors. The table came from immunoSEQ multiplex PCR; TCRdb's copy has only in-frame clones and leaves some out. This sample carries about 130,000 clones, with about 2.1% going to the ten biggest clones. The sample consisted of PBMCs. The receptors shown here come from a woman aged 60-75 years in good health and CMV-seronegative. CDR3s include the opening cysteine and the closing phenylalanine or tryptophan. A D gene is named only where the DNA matches it firmly.

TRBV28	-	TRBJ2-7	TGTGCCAGCAGGAGACAGTCTTACGAGCAGTACTTC	CASRRQSYEQYF
TRBV28	-	TRBJ2-7	TGTGCCAGCAGTCCCCAGTGGTTCGAGCAGTACTTC	CASSPQWFEQYF
TRBV18	-	TRBJ1-5	TGTGCCAGCTCACCCCTTGGAGGGGAAAATCAGCCCCAGCATTTT	CASSPLGGENQPQHF
TRBV29-1	-	TRBJ2-7	TGCAGCGTTGTTGCTAGAATGGACGAGCAGTACTTC	CSVVARMDEQYF
TRBV11-2	-	TRBJ2-7	TGTGCCAGCAGCTTTCTGGGGGCTGGTGAGCAGTACTTC	CASSFLGAGEQYF
TRBV2	TRBD2	TRBJ2-2	TGTGCCAGCAGGCGGGGGGAGGGCACCGGGGAGCTGTTTTTT	CASRRGEGTGELFF
TRBV7-2	-	TRBJ2-1	TGTGCCAGCAGCCCCCGCAGGCCCTACAATGAGCAGTTCTTC	CASSPRRPYNEQFF
TRBV7-9	-	TRBJ1-5	TGTGCCAGCAGCTTTCACGGGCAAGAGGGGGATAGAAGCAATCAGCCCCAGCATTTT	CASSFHGQEGDRSNQPQHF
TRBV5-1	-	TRBJ1-2	TGCGCCAGCCGATCCGTAGGGGAGGTCAACTATGGCTACACCTTC	CASRSVGEVNYGYTF
TRBV19	-	TRBJ2-2	TGTGCCAGTAGTACGACTAGAGACATCACCGGGGAGCTGTTTTTT	CASSTTRDITGELFF
TRBV4-1	TRBD1	TRBJ2-3	TGCGCCAGCAGCTCTCGACAGGGCACCACAGATACGCAGTATTTT	CASSSRQGTTDTQYF
TRBV28	-	TRBJ1-4	TGTGCCAGCACGCCCGGGACAAGGTTCTATGAAAAACTGTTTTTT	CASTPGTRFYEKLFF
TRBV7-3	TRBD1	TRBJ1-6	TGTGCCAGCAGCCCCCAGGGGGCCAATTCACCCCTCCACTTT	CASSPQGANSPLHF
TRBV6-1	TRBD2	TRBJ2-1	TGTGCCAGCAGTGCGCGGACTAGCGGGAGGAGTATAAATGAGCAGTTCTTC	CASSARTSGRSINEQFF